This is a list of T cell receptor beta chains from one sample in a study of blood T cell repertoires in COVID-19. The method was immunoSEQ multiplex PCR; TCRdb's version includes in-frame clones alone and lacks a portion of them. Of under 200,000 clones in the sample, roughly 90% are singletons; the top ten hold approximately 0.56%. Sequencing input: peripheral blood. These receptors were taken from a man over 45 with acute or convalescent COVID-19. Both conserved end residues are part of each CDR3. The D gene is left open where the match is weak.

D | V | CDR3
TRBD1 | TRBV7-9 | CASSLPTGPNEKLFF
TRBD1 | TRBV27 | CASSPRTGLTETQYF
TRBD2 | TRBV19 | CASRAGGNTDTQYF
- | TRBV6-2/TRBV6-3 | CASSYPKGPNQPQHF
TRBD2 | TRBV5-4 | CASSPGVAGAPNTGELFF
TRBD1 | TRBV12-5 | CASGPRQGEQPQHF
- | TRBV19 | CASSGQIHNSPLHF
TRBD2 | TRBV4-2 | CASSSRLAGEAGELFF
- | TRBV30 | CAWTAGVGYTF
- | TRBV7-9 | CASSLQVTLHQPQHF
TRBD2 | TRBV5-1 | CASTLVAGAANTGELFF
TRBD1 | TRBV9 | CASSVGRGRVETEAFF
- | TRBV28 | CASSFGSAWEQYF
- | TRBV5-6 | CASSRYGYTF
- | TRBV9 | CASSVEPSASYEQYF
- | TRBV9 | CASSGLGQSTDTQYF
TRBD1 | TRBV10-3 | CAISGAGGTEAFF
- | TRBV5-5 | CASSQGQLDNEQFF
TRBD1 | TRBV7-9 | CASSADRGLGGYTF
- | TRBV19 | CASSTLLPVSGNTIYF
TRBD1 | TRBV7-9 | CASSSGQGVLSDTEAFF
- | TRBV28 | CASRLQAYNSPLHF